The 5 T cell receptor beta chains below were found in one sample sequenced in a study of regulatory T cells in long-lasting Graves disease. Time point reported: persistent/refractory GD, antithyroid drugs over 5 years with positive TRAb. RNA from PBMCs was the source of the TCR library. Arm-PCR of CDR3 regions and iRepertoire HTBI primers were the basis on which TCR beta libraries were built. Each CDR3 protein gets one entry after TCRdb re-called the multiplex PCR reads with MiXCR. This table has about 660,000 distinct CDR3 sequences, around 30% appearing once. The sequenced sample was peripheral blood mononuclear cells (PBMCs), obtained when the disease was refractory, from a patient treated with antithyroid drugs. These receptors all stem from a female donor with Graves disease.

The V call is TRBV20-1, the J call TRBJ2-4, with a possible D match to TRBD2 (6 bases). Trimming pared 3 bases from V and 2 bases from J, leaving 17 bases between. CDR1 DFQATT and CDR2 SNEGSKA come from the germline V gene (reference sequence). The CDR3 length is 16 residues. DNA of the CDR3: TGCAGTGCTAGTCTGCGGGGCAGGGCAACCAAAAACATTCAGTACTTC. It encodes CSASLRGRATKNIQYF.

This chain uses TRBV6-5 with TRBJ1-1; D not certain. V lost 0 bases, J lost 5 bases, and 10 bases lay in between. The germline CDR1 and CDR2 sequences are MNHEY and SVGAGI. The CDR3 consists of 14 residues. The CDR3 sequence is CASSYSTVETEAFF. In DNA, the CDR3 is TGTGCCAGCAGTTACTCGACGGTGGAAACTGAAGCTTTCTTT.

There are many counts of this clonotype. The J gene is TRBJ1-1, the V gene TRBV28; D uncertain. Germline loops: CDR1 MDHEN, CDR2 SYDVKM. The CDR3 runs to 15 residues. Trimming cost V 7 bases and J 1 base, with 16 bases left between them. The CDR3 here is CASNSLVASNTEAFF. The CDR3 DNA sequence: TGTGCCAGCAATTCTCTAGTGGCCTCGAACACTGAAGCTTTCTTT.

The sample holds a few counts of this clonotype. This chain connects TRBV12-3 or TRBV12-4 to TRBJ1-3; D gene uncertain. V was cut by 2 bases and J by 0 bases, with 8 bases left in between. The CDR3 totals 15 residues. The CDR3, as DNA: TGTGCCAGCAGTTTAAGGCAGGTCTCTGGAAACACCATATATTTT. Encoded protein: CASSLRQVSGNTIYF.

This clonotype was observed at least ten times. The chain is built from TRBV11-1 and TRBJ1-1, with D possibly being TRBD1 (6 bases). From germline, CDR1 is SGHAT and CDR2 FQDESV (reference sequence). V was pared by 3 bases and J by 6 bases, with 11 bases between. The CDR3 has 13 residues. Here the CDR3 DNA reads TGTGCCAGCAGCTTGAACAGGGCCTCTGAAGCTTTCTTT. Residues: CASSLNRASEAFF.